This T cell receptor beta chain was found in a study of T cells in localized non-small cell lung cancer. Some clones are missing from TCRdb's copy, which holds only in-frame ones; the method was immunoSEQ multiplex PCR. This sample has about 39,000 clones, with around 79% found just once. General study findings and limits: The study linked higher blood T cell density to longer overall survival. Because only a single region of the tumor was sequenced, heterogeneity remains possible. Uninvolved adjacent lung, not tumor, had the highest T cell clonality. When the top 100 tumor clones were examined, a median roughly 62 of them also appeared in the adjacent lung, which was paired and uninvolved.

Concerning this clone itself: The antigen is unknown.

CDR1 is MNHEY, CDR2 SMNVEV, per germline (reference sequence). V gave up 4 bases and J gave up 2 bases, with 2 bases separating them. This CDR3 has 11 amino acids. The sample was PBMCs, taken before any cancer treatment. This clonotype was sampled from a woman aged 35 to 70 with stage II squamous cell lung carcinoma. The genes are TRBV27 and TRBJ2-5; no definite D call. The CDR3 DNA follows: TGTGCCAGCAGTTCTCAAGAGACCCAGTACTTC. This sequence encodes CASSSQETQYF.